The entry that follows covers one T cell receptor (beta chain) sequence. In the original analysis: Amplification from reference gene primers served as the basis for estimated nucleated cell counts. Profiled with immunoSEQ multiplex PCR; TCRdb holds only in-frame clones, not every one. V, J and clone size reflect that table, while D and trimming were determined from the DNA. This table has approximately 100,000 clones, more than 85% appearing once. The data are from a study of blood T cell repertoires in COVID-19. Background on the study: PBMCs, B-cell-depleted T cells, or T cells were the source of the cDNA or gDNA that made up the material.

This CDR3 comprises 13 residues. The V end was cut by 4 bases, the J end by 4 bases, with 5 bases between. Germline values: CDR1 MNHEY, CDR2 SMNVEV (reference sequence). Input material: peripheral blood. This receptor was taken from a human donor with acute or convalescent COVID-19. The donor label of this sample is uncertain. The chain joins TRBV27 to TRBJ1-6; D gene uncertain. The CDR3 bases are TGTGCCAGCAGTTCGAGTTATAATTCACCCCTCCACTTT. Translated, it gives CASSSSYNSPLHF.